The 10 T cell receptor beta chains below were found in one sample sequenced in a study of T cell responses to AZD1222 COVID-19 vaccine. TCRdb's copy holds only in-frame clones and misses some; the assay was immunoSEQ multiplex PCR. Of 110,000 to 150,000 clones in the sample, 93% were seen once. The sample was peripheral blood, taken on day 0 of AZD1222 vaccination. The source of these receptors is an adult in good health.

This chain uses TRBV4-1 with TRBJ1-1, with 8 bases matching TRBD1. V lost 1 base, J lost 5 bases, and 12 bases stayed unmatched. This CDR3 is built from 17 residues. Germline V lookup: CDR1 MGHRA, CDR2 YSYEKL. For the CDR3, the DNA is TGCGCCAGCAGCCAAGCCGGATGGACAGGGAAGGGTACTGAAGCTTTCTTT. Its translation is CASSQAGWTGKGTEAFF.

The V gene is TRBV27, the J gene TRBJ1-4; D unresolved. CDR3 length equals 13 residues. The ends were cut back, 5 bases at V and 8 bases at J, with 12 bases in the middle. The germline V gene has CDR1 MNHEY and CDR2 SMNVEV (reference sequence). CDR3 protein: CASSLSVVEKLFF. The CDR3 DNA reads as TGTGCCAGCAGTCTCTCGGTTGTGGAAAAACTGTTTTTT.

Notes on this clone: One junction end disagrees with the germline gene, perhaps due to a read error. The rearrangement uses TRBV4-1 and TRBJ2-7, with 7 positions matching TRBD1. This CDR3 has 15 residues. Per germline, CDR1 MGHRA and CDR2 YSYEKL. The CDR3 region has the DNA TGCGCCCGCAGCCGCCAAGGGGGCTCGGGATACGAGCAGTACTTC. Translated, it gives CARSRQGGSGYEQYF.

This sequence joins TRBV6-6 and TRBJ2-2; D is undetermined. This CDR3 spans 15 amino acids. V was trimmed by 5 bases and J by 4 bases, leaving 14 bases between them. Germline CDR1 reads MNHNY; CDR2 reads SVGAGI (reference sequence). Here the CDR3 DNA reads TGTGCCAGCAGTCCCACCTATCCAGGCACCGGGGAGCTGTTTTTT. It specifies CASSPTYPGTGELFF.

The chain links TRBV30 to TRBJ2-1; TRBD1 matches 9 bases. The CDR3 length is 16 residues. Per germline, CDR1 GTSNPN and CDR2 SVGIG (reference sequence). J gave up 6 bases and V 1 base, and 10 bases lay outside the gene matches. The DNA for the CDR3 is TGTGCCTGGAGTGGAAGCGGGACAGGGCCCTCCAATGAGCAGTTCTTC. Amino acid sequence: CAWSGSGTGPSNEQFF.

The chain uses TRBV5-1 and TRBJ2-3; 9 bases match TRBD1. The length of the CDR3 is 16 residues. Germline values: CDR1 SGHRS, CDR2 YFSETQ. Trimming removed 0 bases from V and 4 bases from J; junction bases left unmatched: 6. As DNA, the CDR3 is TGCGCCAGCAGCTTGGGTCACAGGGGGCGGGCAGATACGCAGTATTTT. As protein: CASSLGHRGRADTQYF.

The chain links TRBV7-6 to TRBJ1-2; 8 bases align to TRBD1. The CDR3 runs 17 residues. With V trimmed by 4 bases and J by 4 bases, 14 bases remained unmatched. Germline-derived CDR1 and CDR2 are SGHVS and FNYEAQ. CDR3 nucleotide sequence: TGTGCCAGCAGCTCGTCCGGACAGGGCCTCAACTCCTATGGCTACACCTTC. Its translation is CASSSSGQGLNSYGYTF.

V gene TRBV18 combines with J gene TRBJ2-1; D possibly corresponds to TRBD2 (5 bases). Germline CDR1 reads KGHSH; CDR2 reads LQKENI. The length of the CDR3 is 16 residues. V was cut by 0 bases and J by 12 bases, with 21 bases left in between. The CDR3 loop is CASSPPGVGGTLAQFF. In DNA, the CDR3 is TGTGCCAGCTCACCACCTGGGGTCGGAGGAACATTGGCGCAGTTCTTC.

CDR3 sequence: CASSQGVASNEKLFF. CDR3 sequence (DNA): TGCGCCAGCAGCCAAGGGGTTGCGTCTAATGAAAAACTGTTTTTT. The rearrangement joins TRBV5-1 to TRBJ1-4; D is perhaps TRBD1 (5 bases). V was cut by 4 bases and J by 3 bases, with 13 bases left in between. The germline V gene has CDR1 SGHRS and CDR2 YFSETQ. This CDR3 is built from 15 residues.

This rearrangement joins TRBV4-1 to TRBJ2-2; D remains unclear. The CDR3 spans 17 residues. CDR1 and CDR2 (germline): MGHRA, YSYEKL. V dropped 0 bases and J dropped 3 bases, with 14 bases sitting between them. CDR3 residues: CASSQDRLGSDTGELFF. The CDR3 bases are TGCGCCAGCAGCCAAGATCGGTTGGGGTCAGACACCGGGGAGCTGTTTTTT.